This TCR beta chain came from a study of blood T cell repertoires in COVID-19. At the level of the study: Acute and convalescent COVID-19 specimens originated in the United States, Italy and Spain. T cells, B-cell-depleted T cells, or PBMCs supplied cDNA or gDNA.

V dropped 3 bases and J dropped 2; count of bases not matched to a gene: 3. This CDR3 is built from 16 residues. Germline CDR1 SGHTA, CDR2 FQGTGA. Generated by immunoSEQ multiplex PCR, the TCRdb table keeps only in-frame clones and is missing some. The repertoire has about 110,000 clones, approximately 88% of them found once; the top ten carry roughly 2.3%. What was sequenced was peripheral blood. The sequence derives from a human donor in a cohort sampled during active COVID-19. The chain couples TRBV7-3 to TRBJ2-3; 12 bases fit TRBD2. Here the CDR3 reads CASSLTSGGPTDTQYF. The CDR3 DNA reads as TGTGCCAGCAGCTTGACTAGCGGGGGACCCACAGATACGCAGTATTTT. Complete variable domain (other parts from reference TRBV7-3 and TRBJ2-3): GAGVSQTPSNKVTEKGKYVELRCDPISGHTALYWYRQSLGQGPEFLIYFQGTGAADDSGLPNDRFFAVRPEGSVSTLKIQRTERGDSAVYLCASSLTSGGPTDTQYFGPGTRLTVL.